Below, 12 T cell receptor beta chains from the same sample are listed, as sequenced in a study of graft-versus-host responses after intestinal transplantation. No antigen has been assigned to these receptors. The assay was immunoSEQ multiplex PCR, and TCRdb's table has in-frame clones only and misses some. The table includes roughly 51,000 clones, roughly 90% detected once. The material sequenced was unstimulated CD4+ T cells sorted from spleen or lymph node cells, taken before transplant. Source of these receptors: a human donor who was the organ donor for an intestinal transplant.

This clone was seen just once. This chain links TRBV5-1 with TRBJ2-3; 10 bases are a match to TRBD2. The CDR3 runs to 16 residues. The germline gives CDR1 SGHRS, CDR2 YFSETQ. With 3 bases clipped from V and 1 base from J, the junction kept 5 bases outside the gene matches. CDR3 DNA sequence: TGCGCCAGCAGCTCGTTAGCGGGAGGTGGCACAGATACGCAGTATTTT. It yields the protein CASSSLAGGGTDTQYF.

The chain joins TRBV5-1 to TRBJ2-5, with 7 bases aligning to TRBD2. Per germline, CDR1 SGHRS and CDR2 YFSETQ. This CDR3 is 14 amino acids long. Trimming at V came to 1 base and at J to 5 bases, leaving 5 bases not matched to a gene. This chain's CDR3 is CASSLRQGGETQYF. The CDR3 bases are TGCGCCAGCAGCTTGAGGCAGGGAGGGGAGACCCAGTACTTC. The entire variable domain, with the rest obtained from reference TRBV5-1 and TRBJ2-5, is as follows: KAGVTQTPRYLIKTRGQQVTLSCSPISGHRSVSWYQQTPGQGLQFLFEYFSETQRNKGNFPGRFSGRQFSNSRSEMNVSTLELGDSALYLCASSLRQGGETQYFGPGTRLLVL.

There are a few counts of this clone. The chain recombines TRBV2 with TRBJ2-7, with TRBD1 matching over 9 bases. CDR1 SNHLY and CDR2 FYNNEI come from the germline V gene. This CDR3 is 14 amino acids long. V lost 4 bases, J lost 2 bases, and 3 bases stayed unmatched. The DNA for the CDR3 is TGTGCCAGCAGTGTTGGGACAGGGCCCTACGAGCAGTACTTC. Translated: CASSVGTGPYEQYF.

The chain joins TRBV19 to TRBJ2-1; D possibly corresponds to TRBD2 (6 bases). Per germline, CDR1 LNHDA and CDR2 SQIVND (reference sequence). Deletions cut 4 bases from V and 5 bases from J, with 18 bases between. The CDR3 runs 16 residues. The CDR3 DNA is TGTGCCAGTAGTACAGACCGGGACTGGACCGACAATGAGCAGTTCTTC. This codes for CASSTDRDWTDNEQFF.

This clone occurred once. The rearrangement joins TRBV28 to TRBJ1-1; perhaps TRBD1 as D (5 bases). CDR1 is MDHEN, CDR2 SYDVKM, per germline. Trimming took 1 base from V and 0 from J, leaving 6 bases between them. The CDR3 covers 14 residues. CDR3 in DNA: TGTGCCAGCAGTTTATCCAGGGTGAACACTGAAGCTTTCTTT. Translating it yields CASSLSRVNTEAFF. The variable domain in full, completed from reference TRBV28 and TRBJ1-1, reads DVKVTQSSRYLVKRTGEKVFLECVQDMDHENMFWYRQDPGLGLRLIYFSYDVKMKEKGDIPEGYSVSREKKERFSLILESASTNQTSMYLCASSLSRVNTEAFFGQGTRLTVV.

V is TRBV7-2 and J is TRBJ2-5; D is unclear. CDR3 length: 11 residues. The ends were cut back, 3 bases at V and 5 bases at J, with 4 bases in the middle. CDR1 is SGHTA and CDR2 is FQGNSA in the germline V gene. The CDR3 DNA reads TGTGCCAGCAGCTTCCAGGAGACCCAGTACTTC. As protein: CASSFQETQYF.

This chain links TRBV10-3 with TRBJ2-7; D not certain. Trimming took 4 bases from V and 6 from J, leaving 13 bases between them. The CDR3 has 13 residues. Germline lookup yields CDR1 ENHRY and CDR2 SYGVKD. The CDR3 bases are TGTGCCATCAGTGGCCCCTCTGAAGCCGAGCAGTACTTC. It encodes CAISGPSEAEQYF.

V gene TRBV7-9 combines with J gene TRBJ1-2; D not resolved. V was cut by 6 bases and J by 0 bases, with 14 bases left in between. The CDR3 sequence is 15 residues long. CDR1 is SEHNR, CDR2 FQNEAQ, per germline (reference sequence). CDR3 residues: CASSPEVAANYGYTF. The DNA of the CDR3 is TGTGCCAGCAGTCCGGAGGTAGCGGCTAACTATGGCTACACCTTC.

This chain links TRBV7-2 with TRBJ1-2; tentative D call: TRBD1 (6 bases). Germline CDR1 is SGHTA and CDR2 is FQGNSA. There are 15 residues in the CDR3. Trimming removed 1 base at V and 5 bases at J, with 14 bases between. The CDR3 DNA follows: TGTGCCAGCAGCTTAGACAGGGTAGGAGTTTATGGCTACACCTTC. Its protein is CASSLDRVGVYGYTF.

This rearrangement joins TRBV2 to TRBJ2-1; the match to TRBD2 covers 11 bases. The CDR3 is 13 amino acids. Germline values: CDR1 SNHLY, CDR2 FYNNEI. Trimming took 10 bases from V and 6 from J; bases not matched to a gene: 5. The CDR3 bases are TGTGCCACCCGTAGCGGGAGGGCCAATGAGCAGTTCTTC. Protein: CATRSGRANEQFF. The whole variable domain, filled in from reference TRBV2 and TRBJ2-1, reads EPEVTQTPSHQVTQMGQEVILRCVPISNHLYFYWYRQILGQKVEFLVSFYNNEISEKSEIFDDQFSVERPDGSNFTLKIRSTKLEDSAMYFCATRSGRANEQFFGPGTRLTVL.

This rearrangement joins TRBV19 to TRBJ1-2; 11 bases match TRBD1. The CDR3 consists of 16 residues. CDR1 is LNHDA, CDR2 SQIVND, per germline (reference sequence). Unmatched junction bases numbered 10, after V lost 4 bases and J lost 6 bases. The CDR3, as DNA: TGTGCCAGTAGTAGGACAGGGGGCCTCCTAGGAGATGGCTACACCTTC. It is translated as CASSRTGGLLGDGYTF.

This clone was recorded only once. The sample holds other DNA sequences that translate to the same CDR3. The chain has TRBV28 and TRBJ2-3; 7 positions agree with TRBD1. This CDR3 contains 11 residues. CDR1 MDHEN and CDR2 SYDVKM come from the germline V gene. V dropped 5 bases and J dropped 10; count of bases not matched to a gene: 3. The CDR3 spells CASSAGGSQYF. In DNA, the CDR3 is TGTGCCAGCAGTGCAGGGGGTTCGCAGTATTTT.